The clone carrying this T cell receptor (beta chain) was found many times. What it binds is unknown. This sample was taken from a study of T cells in Graves' hyperthyroidism and ophthalmopathy. Findings of the study overall: Most thyroid clonotypes expanded above 0.001 appeared in blood too.

The CDR3 regions of TCR beta were amplified from RNA transcripts. In the first-round RT-PCR of the TCR CDR3, the HTBI primer set was used. TCRdb analysed the multiplex PCR reads with MiXCR anew, one entry per CDR3 protein. The sample gives about 760,000 distinct CDR3 sequences, roughly a third of which show up once; around 32% is in the top ten. The CDR3 is 14 amino acids. Trimming took off 6 bases at V and 3 bases at J, with 14 bases between the two ends. Germline V gene lookup returns CDR1 SEHNR and CDR2 FQNEAQ (reference sequence). Sequenced: blood. This clonotype was obtained from a woman between 40 and 50 years old with Graves' hyperthyroidism. The chain links TRBV7-9 to TRBJ1-2; D possibly corresponds to TRBD1 (5 bases). CDR3 residues: CASSPQGPYYGYTF. As DNA, the CDR3 is TGTGCCAGCAGTCCTCAGGGCCCGTACTATGGCTACACCTTC.